This TCR beta chain was observed in a study of shared clonotypes between healthy human individuals. About the study: Three CD4 naive, three CD4 memory, two CD8 naive and one CD8 memory plate were used per donor. Study results and caveats: Only a few donors were included, so the genetic and exposure-history diversity represented was limited. Larger estimated richness was generally recorded for naive subsets relative to memory subsets. Four donors held around 5% of naive CD4 clonotypes in common.

The naive CD8 subset, CD45RO-negative cells positively selected for CCR7, excluded terminally differentiated effector memory CD45RA+ cells. About this clone: Its antigen remains unidentified.

Repertoires were generated with immunoSEQ multiplex PCR, while TCRdb's copy carries only in-frame clones and drops some. Here the sample spans around 650,000 clones, approximately 96% being singletons. The sample comprised naive CD8+ T cells sorted from blood. The source of this sequence is a woman in her thirties in good health.

DNA of the CDR3: TGTGCCAGCAGCTCCCCAGGGGGCTTAAGCGAGCAGTACTTC. This encodes CASSSPGGLSEQYF. The genes are TRBV11-2 and TRBJ2-7; 8 nucleotides match TRBD1. Germline CDR1 SGHAT, CDR2 FQNNGV. This CDR3 region has 14 residues. V shed 4 bases and J 6 bases; nucleotides not matched to a gene: 8. Full variable domain (missing parts from reference TRBV11-2 and TRBJ2-7): EAGVAQSPRYKIIEKRQSVAFWCNPISGHATLYWYQQILGQGPKLLIQFQNNGVVDDSQLPKDRFSAERLKGVDSTLKIQPAKLEDSAVYLCASSSPGGLSEQYFGPGTRLTVT.